Each of the 23 T cell receptor beta chains below was sequenced from the same sample in a study of breast tumors, draining lymph nodes, adjacent tissues. Axillary draining lymph nodes of breast cancer patients supplied the node samples. Via MiXCR, TCRdb re-called the multiplex PCR reads, giving one row per CDR3 protein. The sample yields about 180,000 distinct CDR3 sequences, 33% seen once. Sequencing input: axillary lymph node tissue. The receptors here all came from a female donor with breast cancer. Some clones in this sample may be carry-over from other donors' samples.

This clonotype has ten or more counts. The chain employs TRBV30 and TRBJ1-5, with D perhaps matching TRBD1 (6 bases). The ends were cut back, 2 bases at V and 4 bases at J, with 9 bases in the middle. The germline V gene has CDR1 GTSNPN and CDR2 SVGIG (reference sequence). The CDR3 loop spans 13 amino acids. CDR3 sequence (DNA): TGTGCCTGGAGTACAGGGTTAAATCAGCCCCAGCATTTT. Amino acids: CAWSTGLNQPQHF.

Judged by abundance, this clonotype is large. This chain connects TRBV15 to TRBJ1-5; D is uncertain. Between the trimmed V and J ends, which lost 0 bases and 2 bases, there was a span of 8 bases. Germline lookup yields CDR1 LNHNV and CDR2 YYDKDF (reference sequence). There are 15 residues in the CDR3. In DNA form, the CDR3 reads TGTGCCACCAGCAGAGAAATCCAGGGCAATCAGCCCCAGCATTTT. It yields the protein CATSREIQGNQPQHF.

CDR3 in DNA: TGTGCCTCCCGGTTAGGTAGTGCAGATACGCAGTATTTT. It encodes CASRLGSADTQYF. The rearrangement links TRBV6-1 to TRBJ2-3; the D is unclear. Per germline, CDR1 MNHNS and CDR2 SASEGT. This CDR3 has 13 residues. Trimming stripped 11 bases from V and 4 bases from J, with 16 bases between.

The gene calls are TRBV20-1 and TRBJ2-7; 14 positions match TRBD2. The CDR3 runs to 13 residues. The V gene's germline CDR1 is DFQATT and CDR2 SNEGSKA (reference sequence). J lost 7 bases, V lost 5 bases, and 4 bases had no gene match. The CDR3 loop is CSARLAGGLEQYF. The CDR3 nucleotides read TGCAGTGCTCGACTAGCGGGGGGGCTTGAGCAGTACTTC.

At least ten counts were recorded for this clonotype. The rearrangement joins TRBV12-3 or TRBV12-4 to TRBJ1-2; a possible D gene is TRBD1 (5 bases). V was trimmed by 9 bases and J by 3 bases, leaving 23 bases between them. The length of the CDR3 is 16 residues. In DNA, the CDR3 is TGTGCCAGTTGGGGTGGGGCCCGACGTGGTGACTATGGCTACACCTTC. Translated: CASWGGARRGDYGYTF.

The CDR3: CASSYYSYEQYF. CDR3 nucleotides: TGTGCCAGCAGTTACTACTCCTACGAGCAGTACTTC. The chain combines TRBV6-6 with TRBJ2-7; D unresolved. The V gene's germline CDR1 is MNHNY and CDR2 SVGAGI (reference sequence). Trimming shortened V by 1 base and J by 0 bases, and 1 base separated the two germline ends. The CDR3 sequence is 12 residues long.

Ten or more counts support this clonotype. The chain employs TRBV6-5 and TRBJ1-5, with no clear D. The CDR3 runs 14 residues. The germline gives CDR1 MNHEY, CDR2 SVGAGI. V lost 0 bases, J lost 6 bases, and 9 bases lay in between. CDR3 nucleotides: TGTGCCAGCAGTTACTCGGGCCCTGGTCAGCCCCAGCATTTT. Translation gives CASSYSGPGQPQHF.

This clonotype was observed at least ten times. The rearrangement joins TRBV7-8 to TRBJ2-7; TRBD1 agrees at 9 bases. V was clipped by 5 bases and J by 0 bases; unmatched bases: 8. This CDR3 region has 16 residues. In germline, CDR1 is SGHVS, CDR2 FQNEAQ. The CDR3, as DNA: TGTGCCAGCAGCCCCCGGACAGGGGTCAACTCCTACGAGCAGTACTTC. This gives the protein CASSPRTGVNSYEQYF.

This clonotype was found many times. The rearrangement joins TRBV11-2 to TRBJ1-5, with D unclear. Germline values: CDR1 SGHAT, CDR2 FQNNGV. The ends were cut back, 5 bases at V and 1 base at J, with 12 bases in the middle. This CDR3 region has 15 residues. Here the CDR3 reads CASSRWGKSNQPQHF. Here the CDR3 DNA reads TGTGCCAGCAGCCGATGGGGAAAGAGCAATCAGCCCCAGCATTTT.

This clonotype was seen only a few times. The chain has TRBV5-4 and TRBJ2-1; 7 bases map to TRBD2. This CDR3 comprises 14 residues. The junction had 3 bases not matched to a gene; V was cut back by 1 base and J by 5 bases. The germline gives CDR1 SGHNT, CDR2 YYREEE (reference sequence). The CDR3 sequence is CASSLRTRNNEQFF. The CDR3 coding sequence is TGTGCCAGCAGCTTGAGGACTAGAAACAATGAGCAGTTCTTC.

Turning to this clonotype: The missing conserved phenylalanine or tryptophan at the end of this CDR3 makes a read error likely. V gene TRBV20-1 combines with J gene TRBJ2-7; 8 positions agree with TRBD2. Germline V gene data show CDR1 as DFQATT and CDR2 as SNEGSKA (reference sequence). This CDR3 contains 13 residues. Trimming took 5 bases from V and 9 from J; bases not matched to a gene: 12. Here the CDR3 reads CSASKRELLAQYL. The CDR3 DNA reads TGCAGTGCTTCAAAGCGGGAGCTTCTCGCGCAGTACCTC.

The chain recombines TRBV24-1 with TRBJ1-3; D possibly matches TRBD1 or TRBD2 (5 bases each). TRBJ2-3 explains the end of the DNA better; the J call may be wrong. The CDR3 is 15 residues long. Looked up from germline, CDR1 is KGHDR and CDR2 is SFDVKD. The CDR3 DNA reads as TGTGCCACCAGTACGACGGGGCTCCCAACAGATACGCAGTATTTT. Residues: CATSTTGLPTDTQYF.

The gene calls are TRBV7-9 and TRBJ2-2, with a tentative D call TRBD2 (6 bases). Germline CDR1 and CDR2: SEHNR and FQNEAQ (reference sequence). The V gene lost 4 bases and the J gene lost 4 bases, with 16 bases spanning the gap. This CDR3 spans 16 amino acids. CDR3 protein: CASSSLDGSSTGELFF. In DNA, the CDR3 is TGTGCCAGCAGCTCCCTGGACGGGAGTTCCACCGGGGAGCTGTTTTTT. Combining the CDR3 with reference TRBV7-9 and TRBJ2-2 gives the whole variable domain DTGVSQNPRHKITKRGQNVTFRCDPISEHNRLYWYRQTLGQGPEFLTYFQNEAQLEKSRLLSDRFSAERPKGSFSTLEIQRTEQGDSAMYLCASSSLDGSSTGELFFGEGSRLTVL.

CDR3 in amino acids: CASSLVADSGIRRSYF. CDR3 nucleotide sequence: TGTGCCAGCAGCTTAGTCGCGGATAGCGGAATCCGCCGGAGTTACTTC. J is TRBJ2-7 and V is TRBV7-2, with D tentatively TRBD2 (6 bases). The germline CDR1 and CDR2 sequences are SGHTA and FQGNSA. The ends were cut back, 1 base at V and 13 bases at J, with 26 bases in the middle. This CDR3 is 16 amino acids long. The whole variable domain, filled in from reference TRBV7-2 and TRBJ2-7, reads GAGVSQSPSNKVTEKGKDVELRCDPISGHTALYWYRQSLGQGLEFLIYFQGNSAPDKSGLPSDRFSAERTGGSVSTLTIQRTQQEDSAVYLCASSLVADSGIRRSYFGPGTRLTVT.

The chain has TRBV24-1 and TRBJ1-6; TRBD1 matches at 9 bases. Germline V CDR1 and CDR2: KGHDR, SFDVKD. The CDR3 has 15 amino acids. Germline trimming cut 3 bases from V and 6 bases from J; bases unmatched to any gene: 2. DNA of the CDR3: TGTGCCACCAGTGATGACAGGGGGGCTAATTCACCCCTCCACTTT. Translation gives CATSDDRGANSPLHF.

This clonotype has at least ten counts. This sequence joins TRBV5-6 and TRBJ1-4; no clear D. V lost 2 bases, J lost 5 bases, and 13 bases lay in between. Germline-derived CDR1 and CDR2 are SGHDT and YYEEEE. This CDR3 comprises 15 residues. In DNA form, the CDR3 reads TGTGCCAGCAGCTTCCCAAGAGGAGAGAATGAAAAACTGTTTTTT. It translates to CASSFPRGENEKLFF.

This clonotype was observed at least ten times. This sequence joins TRBV9 and TRBJ1-6, with D maybe TRBD1 (5 bases). The CDR3 runs to 17 residues. The germline V gene has CDR1 SGDLS and CDR2 YYNGEE. Trimming left V 4 bases short and J 2 bases short, with 16 bases between. Here the CDR3 reads CASSPTGGAAYNSPLHF. The CDR3 DNA reads as TGTGCCAGCAGCCCAACCGGAGGGGCCGCCTATAATTCACCCCTCCACTTT.

The sample holds many counts of this clonotype. The chain recombines TRBV7-8 with TRBJ2-5; TRBD1 matches at 8 bases. The CDR3 extends over 16 amino acids. J lost 2 bases, V lost 5 bases, and 10 bases had no gene match. The V gene's germline CDR1 is SGHVS and CDR2 FQNEAQ. The CDR3 bases are TGTGCCAGCAGCCCAGGGACAGGACCCCGTCAAGAGACCCAGTACTTC. It codes for CASSPGTGPRQETQYF.

A word on this clonotype: Since a much larger clone is just one base distant, this may be a read error. The chain is built from TRBV11-2 and TRBJ1-2, with D unresolved. Germline lookup yields CDR1 SGHAT and CDR2 FQNNGV. Trimming pared 3 bases from V and 8 bases from J, leaving 13 bases between. The CDR3 contains 13 residues. The CDR3 is CASSLGSGAGYTF. The CDR3 nucleotides are TGTGCCAGCAGCTTGGGATCAGGAGCCGGCTACACCTTC.

This clonotype was counted many times. This chain joins TRBV9 and TRBJ2-1, with D possibly matching TRBD2 (5 bases). In germline, CDR1 is SGDLS, CDR2 YYNGEE. V lost 4 bases to trimming and J lost 13 bases, with 15 bases between them. This CDR3 contains 12 residues. In DNA form, the CDR3 reads TGTGCCAGCAGCCCCCGCTACGGGGTCCAGTTCTTC. This translates into CASSPRYGVQFF.

This clonotype appeared many times. The gene calls are TRBV6-1 and TRBJ2-5; 7 bases fit TRBD1. CDR3 size: 14 residues. Germline V CDR1 and CDR2: MNHNS, SASEGT. The V and J ends lost 6 bases and 1 base, in that order; junction bases with no gene match: 5. DNA for the CDR3: TGTGCCAGCAGCCCCCCAGGGGGCCAAGAGACCCAGTACTTC. This codes for CASSPPGGQETQYF.

This rearrangement joins TRBV15 to TRBJ2-1; D is unclear. CDR1 and CDR2 from the germline V gene are LNHNV and YYDKDF (reference sequence). This CDR3 has 14 residues. V lost 1 base, J lost 12 bases, and 16 bases lay in between. The CDR3 loop is CATSRVRSTDTQFF. CDR3 bases: TGTGCCACCAGCAGAGTGCGGAGCACAGATACGCAGTTCTTC.

This clonotype was detected many times. This chain uses TRBV7-9 with TRBJ2-7; tentative D call: TRBD2 (6 bases). The CDR3 length is 14 residues. The V and J ends lost 3 bases and 3 bases respectively, with 12 bases between them. Per the germline V gene, CDR1 is SEHNR and CDR2 is FQNEAQ (reference sequence). The CDR3 DNA reads TGTGCCAGCAGCTTGGGAGCTAGCGACTACGAGCAGTACTTC. This sequence encodes CASSLGASDYEQYF.